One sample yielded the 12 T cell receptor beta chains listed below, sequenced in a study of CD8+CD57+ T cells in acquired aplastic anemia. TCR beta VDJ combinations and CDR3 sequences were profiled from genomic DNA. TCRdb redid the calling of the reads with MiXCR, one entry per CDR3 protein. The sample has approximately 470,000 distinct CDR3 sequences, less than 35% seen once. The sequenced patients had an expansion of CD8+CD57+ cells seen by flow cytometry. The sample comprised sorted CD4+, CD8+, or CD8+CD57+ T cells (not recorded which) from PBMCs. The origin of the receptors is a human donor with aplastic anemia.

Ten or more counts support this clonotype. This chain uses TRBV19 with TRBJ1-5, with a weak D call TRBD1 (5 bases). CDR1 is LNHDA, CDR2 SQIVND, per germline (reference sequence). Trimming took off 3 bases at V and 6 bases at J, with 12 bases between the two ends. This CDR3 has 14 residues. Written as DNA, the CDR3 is TGTGCCAGTAGTATTGTCGGGGGAGGTCAGCCCCAGCATTTT. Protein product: CASSIVGGGQPQHF.

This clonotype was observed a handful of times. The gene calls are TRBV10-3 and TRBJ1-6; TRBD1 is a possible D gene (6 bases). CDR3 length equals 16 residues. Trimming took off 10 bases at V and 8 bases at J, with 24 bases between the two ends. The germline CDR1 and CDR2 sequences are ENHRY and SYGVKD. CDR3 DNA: TGTGCCAGCAGCTCCCGGACAGCGGAGGGGTATTCACCCCTCCACTTT. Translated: CASSSRTAEGYSPLHF.

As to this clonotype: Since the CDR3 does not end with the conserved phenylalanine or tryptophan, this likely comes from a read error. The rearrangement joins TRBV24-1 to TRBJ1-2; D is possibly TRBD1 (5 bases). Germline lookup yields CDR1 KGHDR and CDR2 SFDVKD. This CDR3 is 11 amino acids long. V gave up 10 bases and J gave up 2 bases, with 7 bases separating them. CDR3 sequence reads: CATGANYGYTL. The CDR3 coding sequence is TGTGCCACTGGGGCGAACTATGGCTACACCCTC.

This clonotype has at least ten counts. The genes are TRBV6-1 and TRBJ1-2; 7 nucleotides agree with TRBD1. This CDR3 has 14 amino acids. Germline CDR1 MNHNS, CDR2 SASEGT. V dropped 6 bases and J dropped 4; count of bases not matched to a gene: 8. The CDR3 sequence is CASSLGTAIYGYTF. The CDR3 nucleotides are TGTGCCAGCAGCCTTGGGACAGCAATCTATGGCTACACCTTC.

This CDR3 reads CASSPDGEAFF. CDR3 nucleotide sequence: TGTGCCAGCTCTCCGGACGGTGAAGCTTTCTTT. The chain combines TRBV4-2 with TRBJ1-1; the D is unclear. Trimming left V 8 bases short and J 7 bases short, with 11 bases between. Germline V lookup: CDR1 LGHNA, CDR2 YNFKEQ. The CDR3 is made up of 11 amino acids.

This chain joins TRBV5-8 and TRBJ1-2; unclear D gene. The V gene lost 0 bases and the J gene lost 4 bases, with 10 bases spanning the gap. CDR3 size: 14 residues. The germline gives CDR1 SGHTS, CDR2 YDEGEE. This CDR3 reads CASSLAGPVYGYTF. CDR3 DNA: TGTGCCAGCAGCTTGGCTGGCCCTGTCTATGGCTACACCTTC.

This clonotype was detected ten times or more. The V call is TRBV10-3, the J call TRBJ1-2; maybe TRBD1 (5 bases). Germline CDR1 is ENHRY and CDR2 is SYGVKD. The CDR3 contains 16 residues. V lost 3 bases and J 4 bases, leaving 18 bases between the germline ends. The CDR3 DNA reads TGTGCCATCAGTGATGTCAGGGTGTTTAATATCTATGGCTACACCTTC. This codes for CAISDVRVFNIYGYTF.

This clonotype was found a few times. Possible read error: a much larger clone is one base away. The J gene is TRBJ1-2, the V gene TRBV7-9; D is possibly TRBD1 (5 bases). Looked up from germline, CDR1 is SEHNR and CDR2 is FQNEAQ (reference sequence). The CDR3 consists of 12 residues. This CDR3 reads CACSLGDYGHTF. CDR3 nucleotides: TGTGCCTGCAGCCTCGGGGACTATGGCCACACCTTC.

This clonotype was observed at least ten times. DNA for the CDR3: TGCAGCGGCAGCGGGGGGCCTGGGGAGCAGTACTTC. It translates to CSGSGGPGEQYF. This chain connects TRBV29-1 to TRBJ2-7; 9 bases are a match to TRBD2. Germline V gene lookup returns CDR1 SQVTM and CDR2 ANQGSEA. The junction had 8 bases not matched to a gene; V was cut back by 7 bases and J by 7 bases. CDR3 length: 12 amino acids.

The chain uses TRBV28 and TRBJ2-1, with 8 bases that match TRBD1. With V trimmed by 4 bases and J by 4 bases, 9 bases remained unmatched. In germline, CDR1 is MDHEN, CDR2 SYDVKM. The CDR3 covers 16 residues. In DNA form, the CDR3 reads TGTGCCAGCAGTTCGACGCGACAGGGGCGTTACAATGAGCAGTTCTTC. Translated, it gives CASSSTRQGRYNEQFF.

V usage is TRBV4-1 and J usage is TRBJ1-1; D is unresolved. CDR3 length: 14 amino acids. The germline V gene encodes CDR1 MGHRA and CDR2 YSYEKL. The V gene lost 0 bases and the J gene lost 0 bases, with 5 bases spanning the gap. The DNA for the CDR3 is TGCGCCAGCAGCCAAGAAGGTGTGAACACTGAAGCTTTCTTT. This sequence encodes CASSQEGVNTEAFF.

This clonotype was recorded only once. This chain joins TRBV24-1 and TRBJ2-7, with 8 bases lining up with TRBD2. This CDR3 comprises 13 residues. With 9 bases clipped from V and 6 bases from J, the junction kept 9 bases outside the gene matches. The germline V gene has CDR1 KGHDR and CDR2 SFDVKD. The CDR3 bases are TGTGCCACCGGGCGGGGGGCATCTAGCGAGCAGTACTTC. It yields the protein CATGRGASSEQYF.